Sequencing of this T cell receptor (beta chain) was carried out in a study of blood T cell repertoires in COVID-19. The V segment lost 4 bases and the J segment 7 bases; nucleotides outside the gene matches: 5. The germline V gene has CDR1 SGHTA and CDR2 FQGTGA. This CDR3 region has 15 residues. Sequencing used immunoSEQ multiplex PCR; TCRdb keeps in-frame clones, though not all of them. The sample has around 260,000 clones, approximately 88% seen once; the top ten hold about 0.64%. This clone was found once. The sample consisted of peripheral blood. The sequence was obtained from a human donor in a cohort sampled during active COVID-19. The rearrangement uses TRBV7-3 and TRBJ2-7, with 15 bases identical to TRBD2. DNA for the CDR3: TGTGCCAGCAGCTATCGGACTAGCGGGAGGGTGGAGCAGTACTTC. The encoded protein is CASSYRTSGRVEQYF.